The TCR beta chain described here comes from a study of T-cell memory formation after mild COVID-19. This CDR3 is built from 13 residues. The germline V gene encodes CDR1 ENHRY and CDR2 SYGVKD. Trimming removed 8 bases from V and 0 bases from J, with 11 bases in between. Study outcomes and limitations: Clones contracting across day 15 to 85 had a balanced CD4/CD8 profile; later expanding clones leaned CD4+. Clones which contracted sat mainly in CM and EM if CD4+, and in EMRA if CD8+. A second wave of clones peaked on day 37, and their SARS-CoV-2 specificity went unconfirmed.

The TCR alpha and TCR beta cDNA libraries, bearing sample barcodes and UMIs, were generated by 5'RACE using constant-segment primers. TCRdb analysed the 5' RACE reads with MiXCR anew, one entry per CDR3 protein. The data hold 90,000 to 120,000 distinct CDR3 sequences, with about 15% observed a single time. As to this clonotype: Antigen specificity is unknown.

The chain links TRBV10-3 to TRBJ2-7; the D call may be TRBD1 or TRBD2 (5 bases each). The sequence was obtained from a man in his late teens or twenties who had mild COVID-19 (a few samples of this study predate the infection). Cell type and time point are not known. Sequencing was performed on PBMCs or a T cell subset sorted from them (not recorded which). The CDR3 sequence is CAIGTGNSYEQYV. CDR3 DNA sequence: TGTGCCATCGGGACGGGAAACTCCTACGAGCAGTACGTC.